This T cell receptor (beta chain) was sequenced for a study of cytomegalovirus exposure and HLA in healthy donors. Germline CDR1 and CDR2: MGHRA and YSYEKL. Losses at the gene ends were 2 bases for V and 0 bases for J; bases not matched to a gene: 6. This CDR3 has 17 amino acids. Study-wide findings and caveats: As a later analysis showed, several of the most significant clusters appeared to be linked to common viral pathogens. Listed as cytomegalovirus-associated were 150 or so TCR beta chains.

Primers included in the PCR were 60 Vbeta and 13 Jbeta primers. Libraries were prepared by immunoSEQ multiplex PCR; TCRdb keeps only in-frame clonotypes and omits some of them. The profile covers 95,000 to 150,000 clones, with about three quarters appearing a single time and approximately 8.2% taken by the ten largest. On this clone itself: Its matching antigen is unknown.

Sequencing was carried out using PBMCs. The chain couples TRBV4-1 to TRBJ2-7, with 11 bases that match TRBD2. This TCR derives from a woman between 35 and 50 years old in good health and CMV-seropositive. The CDR3 sequence is CASSQSLLAGASYEQYF. CDR3 sequence (DNA): TGCGCCAGCAGCCAATCTTTACTAGCGGGGGCCTCCTACGAGCAGTACTTC.